Below, 9 T cell receptor beta chains from the same sample are listed, as sequenced in a study of cytomegalovirus exposure and HLA in healthy donors. PCR amplification relied on 60 Vbeta primers (plus 13 Jbeta primers). Sequenced by immunoSEQ multiplex PCR; TCRdb stores in-frame clones only, minus some. The data show around 130,000 clones, around 67% seen once. The source material was PBMCs. The receptors stem from a woman in her thirties or forties in good health and CMV-seropositive.

The gene calls are TRBV5-1 and TRBJ2-7, with 9 bases fitting TRBD1. CDR3 size: 14 residues. J lost 6 bases, V lost 4 bases, and 8 bases had no gene match. Per germline, CDR1 SGHRS and CDR2 YFSETQ. This CDR3 is CASSRDRVGSEQYF. CDR3 DNA: TGCGCCAGCAGCCGGGACAGGGTAGGTAGCGAGCAGTACTTC.

The chain joins TRBV6-5 to TRBJ2-3, with D perhaps matching TRBD2 (6 bases). Germline V gene sequence: CDR1 MNHEY, CDR2 SVGAGI. This CDR3 spans 14 amino acids. V gave up 6 bases and J gave up 7 bases, with 17 bases separating them. DNA of the CDR3: TGTGCCAGCAGGCGGGACTTTACAAGTCATACGCAGTATTTT. It is translated as CASRRDFTSHTQYF.

The rearrangement joins TRBV7-2 to TRBJ2-7, with 13 bases aligning to TRBD2. The V gene's germline CDR1 is SGHTA and CDR2 FQGNSA. This CDR3 spans 16 amino acids. V lost 3 bases and J lost 0; bases outside the gene matches: 2. As DNA, the CDR3 is TGTGCCAGCAGCTTGGGACTAGCGGGGAGCTCCTACGAGCAGTACTTC. Protein: CASSLGLAGSSYEQYF.

V gene TRBV4-2 combines with J gene TRBJ2-1; 8 bases align to TRBD2. This CDR3 contains 14 residues. Germline V gene lookup returns CDR1 LGHNA and CDR2 YNFKEQ. Losses at the gene ends were 3 bases for V and 8 bases for J; bases not matched to a gene: 6. DNA of the CDR3: TGTGCCAGCAGCCAGGGCGGGGGGCTCGATGAGCAGTTCTTC. This encodes CASSQGGGLDEQFF.

The count of this clone is one. The chain recombines TRBV20-1 with TRBJ2-5, with no clear D. Germline values: CDR1 DFQATT, CDR2 SNEGSKA (reference sequence). CDR3 length equals 10 residues. V lost 4 bases to trimming and J lost 3 bases, with 3 bases between them. CDR3 in DNA: TGCAGTGCTATCGAAGAGACCCAGTACTTC. Translated: CSAIEETQYF.

This clone was recorded only once. The CDR3 nucleotides read TGTGCCAGCAGCTCAGGACTTGGCAATGAGCAGTTCTTC. As protein: CASSSGLGNEQFF. This chain connects TRBV7-2 to TRBJ2-1; possibly TRBD2 for D (5 bases). Trimming took off 4 bases at V and 6 bases at J, with 10 bases between the two ends. CDR1 and CDR2 (germline): SGHTA, FQGNSA. There are 13 residues in the CDR3.

J is TRBJ2-6 and V is TRBV25-1; D is unclear. The CDR3 consists of 14 residues. Germline loops: CDR1 MGHDK, CDR2 SYGVNS. V was trimmed by 0 bases and J by 3 bases, leaving 3 bases between them. The CDR3 nucleotides read TGTGCCAGCAGTGAATATAGTGGGGCCAACGTCCTGACTTTC. This encodes CASSEYSGANVLTF.

This chain joins TRBV18 and TRBJ1-1; 7 bases are shared with TRBD1. J lost 1 base, V lost 2 bases, and 7 bases had no gene match. There are 16 residues in the CDR3. Germline V gene lookup returns CDR1 KGHSH and CDR2 LQKENI. CDR3 protein: CASSPGTDAWNTEAFF. For the CDR3, the DNA is TGTGCCAGCTCACCAGGGACAGATGCATGGAACACTGAAGCTTTCTTT.

The chain employs TRBV2 and TRBJ1-6, with TRBD1 as a possible D gene (5 bases). The CDR3 length is 16 residues. Germline V CDR1 and CDR2: SNHLY, FYNNEI. Between the trimmed V and J ends, which lost 6 bases and 0 bases, there was a span of 12 bases. CDR3 nucleotides: TGTGCCAGCAGACGGACAACGAGCTCCTATAATTCACCCCTCCACTTT. Translated: CASRRTTSSYNSPLHF. The variable domain in full, with the rest retrieved from reference TRBV2 and TRBJ1-6, is EPEVTQTPSHQVTQMGQEVILRCVPISNHLYFYWYRQILGQKVEFLVSFYNNEISEKSEIFDDQFSVERPDGSNFTLKIRSTKLEDSAMYFCASRRTTSSYNSPLHFGNGTRLTVT.